This entry lists 23 T cell receptor beta chains sequenced from one sample in a study of a mutant IDH1 vaccine in newly diagnosed glioma. Time point noted: week 35, safety follow-up. Doses consisted of 300 ug of mutant IDH1 20-mer peptide each, paired with topical imiquimod. No antigen is known for these receptors. Profiled with immunoSEQ multiplex PCR; TCRdb holds only in-frame clones, not every one. Of approximately 30,000 clones listed, under 80% are singletons. The sample consisted of PBMCs, taken from a glioma patient whose treatment included an IDH1 peptide vaccine. The receptor set was obtained from a man in his fifties with glioma.

The chain has TRBV7-8 and TRBJ1-6; no clear D gene. Germline V gene sequence: CDR1 SGHVS, CDR2 FQNEAQ. There are 14 residues in the CDR3. Trimming removed 8 bases from V and 0 bases from J, with 8 bases in between. The CDR3 is CASEGSSYNSPLHF. CDR3 coding DNA: TGTGCCAGCGAGGGCAGCTCCTATAATTCACCCCTCCACTTT.

The V and J genes are TRBV5-1 and TRBJ1-2, with 8 bases aligning to TRBD1. CDR1 is SGHRS, CDR2 YFSETQ, per germline. With 4 bases clipped from V and 6 bases from J, the junction kept 2 bases outside the gene matches. This CDR3 is built from 12 residues. This chain's CDR3 is CASSKTGDGYTF. The CDR3 coding sequence is TGCGCCAGCAGCAAGACAGGGGATGGCTACACCTTC.

This clone came up a few times. The rearrangement joins TRBV2 to TRBJ1-1; 7 bases line up with TRBD1. The CDR3 totals 13 residues. V gave up 6 bases and J gave up 11 bases; unmatched junction bases: 12. Per the germline V gene, CDR1 is SNHLY and CDR2 is FYNNEI. The CDR3 sequence: CASRPLEGAGAFF. The CDR3 DNA reads as TGTGCCAGCAGGCCCCTTGAGGGGGCTGGGGCTTTCTTT.

DNA of the CDR3: TGTGCCAGCGCGAGGTCGGTTAATCAGCCCCAGCATTTT. It translates to CASARSVNQPQHF. V gene TRBV6-5 combines with J gene TRBJ1-5; D call uncertain. The ends were cut back, 8 bases at V and 4 bases at J, with 12 bases in the middle. Germline CDR1 and CDR2: MNHEY and SVGAGI. The CDR3 is made up of 13 amino acids.

J is TRBJ2-1 and V is TRBV7-6, with D perhaps matching TRBD1 (6 bases). Trimming took 6 bases from V and 6 from J, leaving 12 bases between them. This CDR3 is built from 13 residues. CDR1 is SGHVS and CDR2 is FNYEAQ in the germline V gene. The CDR3 is CASSSRGGNEQFF. The DNA for the CDR3 is TGTGCCAGCAGTTCACGAGGGGGCAATGAGCAGTTCTTC.

V is TRBV27 and J is TRBJ1-5; D is ambiguous. Germline V gene sequence: CDR1 MNHEY, CDR2 SMNVEV (reference sequence). V lost 5 bases to trimming and J lost 3 bases, with 8 bases between them. This CDR3 is 13 amino acids long. The CDR3 DNA reads as TGTGCCAGCAGTGGAGTCTCCAATCAGCCCCAGCATTTT. It codes for CASSGVSNQPQHF.

The V call is TRBV7-9, the J call TRBJ1-4, with 8 bases lining up with TRBD1. This CDR3 contains 13 residues. Germline V gene lookup returns CDR1 SEHNR and CDR2 FQNEAQ (reference sequence). The V gene end was trimmed by 10 bases and the J gene end by 7 bases; junction bases not matched to a gene: 8. The CDR3 spells CATLRGPGEKLFF. CDR3 in DNA: TGTGCCACCCTCAGGGGGCCGGGTGAAAAACTGTTTTTT.

J is TRBJ1-5 and V is TRBV30; a possible D gene is TRBD1 (6 bases). There are 13 residues in the CDR3. Germline assignment: CDR1 GTSNPN and CDR2 SVGIG (reference sequence). The V end lost 2 bases, the J end lost 5 bases, and 10 bases lay between the germline ends. Here the CDR3 DNA reads TGTGCCTGGAGTCGGGACAATGATCAGCCCCAGCATTTT. It is translated as CAWSRDNDQPQHF.

The J gene is TRBJ2-1, the V gene TRBV29-1, with 9 nucleotides matching TRBD2. V lost 3 bases and J lost 9; bases outside the gene matches: 9. The germline V gene has CDR1 SQVTM and CDR2 ANQGSEA. The CDR3 contains 14 residues. CDR3 residues: CSVDGGGGAGEQFF. CDR3 nucleotide sequence: TGCAGCGTTGATGGCGGCGGGGGGGCCGGTGAGCAGTTCTTC.

The rearrangement links TRBV30 to TRBJ2-5; D possibly corresponds to TRBD1 (5 bases). V lost 3 bases, J lost 5 bases, and 13 bases lay in between. The CDR3 totals 13 residues. CDR1 and CDR2 from the germline V gene are GTSNPN and SVGIG (reference sequence). CDR3 amino acids: CAWRAQGSETQYF. Here the CDR3 DNA reads TGTGCCTGGAGAGCGCAGGGTTCCGAGACCCAGTACTTC.

This clone appeared a single time. The gene calls are TRBV7-9 and TRBJ2-3; D is undetermined. The CDR3 runs to 16 residues. V lost 1 base and J lost 0, with 11 bases in between. Germline loops: CDR1 SEHNR, CDR2 FQNEAQ (reference sequence). Here the CDR3 DNA reads TGTGCCAGCAGCTTAGGTACCCTGGCTAGCACAGATACGCAGTATTTT. It translates to CASSLGTLASTDTQYF.

This clone was observed a few times. The chain carries TRBV6-1 and TRBJ2-2; the D is unclear. Between the trimmed V and J ends, which lost 1 base and 6 bases, there was a span of 9 bases. Looked up from germline, CDR1 is MNHNS and CDR2 is SASEGT. The CDR3 extends over 14 amino acids. CDR3 in DNA: TGTGCCAGCAGTGAAGTCCGGGTCTCCGGGGAGCTGTTTTTT. It encodes CASSEVRVSGELFF.

The rearrangement uses TRBV6-6 and TRBJ1-3; no definite D call. This CDR3 spans 10 amino acids. V was cut by 8 bases and J by 4 bases, with 3 bases left in between. The germline CDR1 and CDR2 sequences are MNHNY and SVGAGI (reference sequence). The CDR3 here is CASGGNTIYF. CDR3 bases: TGTGCCAGCGGGGGAAACACCATATATTTT.

This clone was picked up a small number of times. V and J are TRBV5-1 and TRBJ1-2; D call uncertain. Trimming took off 1 base at V and 0 bases at J, with 10 bases between the two ends. The CDR3 extends over 15 amino acids. The V gene's germline CDR1 is SGHRS and CDR2 YFSETQ. Here the CDR3 DNA reads TGCGCCAGCAGCTTGTCCGGCAGGACTAACTATGGCTACACCTTC. It yields the protein CASSLSGRTNYGYTF.

This sequence joins TRBV5-4 and TRBJ2-2, with D perhaps given as TRBD1 or TRBD2 (5 bases each). This CDR3 contains 15 residues. Germline CDR1 reads SGHNT; CDR2 reads YYREEE (reference sequence). The V end was cut by 2 bases, the J end by 1 base, with 9 bases between. In nucleotides, the CDR3 is TGTGCCAGCAGCTTAGTGGGACGGAACACCGGGGAGCTGTTTTTT. The encoded protein is CASSLVGRNTGELFF.

CDR3 amino acids: CASSGGQSSSDTQYF. CDR3 coding DNA: TGCGCCAGCAGCGGGGGACAGTCAAGTTCAGATACGCAGTATTTT. The genes are TRBV5-1 and TRBJ2-3; TRBD1 matches at 7 bases. With V trimmed by 4 bases and J by 4 bases, 9 bases remained unmatched. This CDR3 is built from 15 residues. Germline loops: CDR1 SGHRS, CDR2 YFSETQ.

The chain couples TRBV2 to TRBJ1-3, with a weak D call TRBD1 (5 bases). The V end was cut by 5 bases, the J end by 3 bases, with 17 bases between. This CDR3 comprises 16 residues. Germline V gives CDR1 SNHLY, CDR2 FYNNEI. CDR3 DNA: TGTGCCAGCAGTCTTATCGGGGACGGTCATGGAAACACCATATATTTT. It codes for CASSLIGDGHGNTIYF. The variable domain in full, completed from reference TRBV2 and TRBJ1-3, reads EPEVTQTPSHQVTQMGQEVILRCVPISNHLYFYWYRQILGQKVEFLVSFYNNEISEKSEIFDDQFSVERPDGSNFTLKIRSTKLEDSAMYFCASSLIGDGHGNTIYFGEGSWLTVV.

The genes are TRBV6-5 and TRBJ1-1, with 8 bases aligning to TRBD1. V lost 5 bases, J lost 7 bases, and 6 bases stayed unmatched. CDR1 and CDR2 (germline): MNHEY, SVGAGI. CDR3 length: 13 residues. The CDR3 reads CASSRTGGREAFF. The CDR3 coding sequence is TGTGCCAGCAGTCGAACAGGGGGGCGTGAAGCTTTCTTT.

The V gene is TRBV28, the J gene TRBJ2-6; TRBD1 matches 8 bases. This CDR3 has 19 amino acids. Germline V gives CDR1 MDHEN, CDR2 SYDVKM. The V gene end was trimmed by 1 base and the J gene end by 0 bases; junction bases not matched to a gene: 8. The CDR3 DNA follows: TGTGCCAGCAGTTTATACCAGGGGGCGGTAAGCTCTGGGGCCAACGTCCTGACTTTC. As protein: CASSLYQGAVSSGANVLTF.

This clone was counted a few times. The chain couples TRBV19 to TRBJ2-2, with D perhaps TRBD1 (5 bases). Germline V gene sequence: CDR1 LNHDA, CDR2 SQIVND (reference sequence). CDR3 length: 15 amino acids. Trimming removed 6 bases from V and 2 bases from J, with 13 bases in between. The CDR3, as DNA: TGTGCCAGTAGACGGACACTAACCAACACCGGGGAGCTGTTTTTT. It specifies CASRRTLTNTGELFF.

The chain recombines TRBV28 with TRBJ2-7; D ambiguous. With 7 bases removed from V and 3 bases from J, the gap between germline ends came to 13 bases. CDR1 and CDR2 from the germline V gene are MDHEN and SYDVKM. The CDR3 totals 13 residues. CDR3 protein: CASTPGVHYEQYF. The CDR3 bases are TGTGCCAGCACCCCAGGTGTCCACTACGAGCAGTACTTC.

The table lists this clone with a few counts. The chain carries TRBV7-9 and TRBJ2-7, with D possibly being TRBD1 (5 bases). With 1 base removed from V and 5 bases from J, the gap between germline ends came to 9 bases. The germline V gene encodes CDR1 SEHNR and CDR2 FQNEAQ (reference sequence). This CDR3 has 13 amino acids. The CDR3 spells CASSLVQVDEQYF. DNA for the CDR3: TGTGCCAGCAGCTTAGTACAGGTTGACGAGCAGTACTTC.

This chain links TRBV4-1 with TRBJ2-1, with 8 positions matching TRBD1. The V gene's germline CDR1 is MGHRA and CDR2 YSYEKL. Unmatched junction bases numbered 6, after V lost 3 bases and J lost 2 bases. The CDR3 runs to 16 residues. CDR3 sequence: CASSQYQTGAYNEQFF. For the CDR3, the DNA is TGCGCCAGCAGCCAGTATCAGACAGGGGCCTACAATGAGCAGTTCTTC.